This T cell receptor beta chain was sequenced in a study of blood T cell repertoires in COVID-19. Original processing notes: The assay estimated nucleated cells by amplifying reference gene primers. The assay was immunoSEQ multiplex PCR, and TCRdb's table has in-frame clones only and misses some. V, J and clone size reflect that table, while D and trimming were determined from the DNA. Of 300,000 to 450,000 clones listed, 85% are singletons. V lost 7 bases to trimming and J lost 4 bases; unmatched junction nucleotides: 10. The CDR3 has 15 amino acids. Germline V gives CDR1 MDHEN, CDR2 SYDVKM. The chain couples TRBV28 to TRBJ1-1, with 9 bases fitting TRBD1. Sequencing was done on a sample of peripheral blood. The sequence derives from a woman aged 18-35 years with acute or convalescent COVID-19. CDR3 coding DNA: TGTGCCAGCACCGCGCAGGGACAGGGTAGCACTGAAGCTTTCTTT. Its translation: CASTAQGQGSTEAFF.